This TCR beta chain was recovered during a study of T cells after yellow fever vaccination (dated by TCRdb to about 2019). Background for the entire study: The SMART-Seq v4 Ultra Low Input RNA kit was used to prepare libraries from fractions with low cell numbers. To follow T-cell clones before and after primary and booster YFV17D yellow fever vaccination, bulk TCR alpha and beta repertoires were sequenced over time. Two healthy male donors, one aged 18 to 30 and one aged 30 to 40 years, made up the cohort. Blood was drawn at multiple timepoints before and after primary and secondary immunization, with bulk PBMC replicates and cell subsets isolated.

This clonotype has a count of ten or more. Its cognate antigen has yet to be identified. One base away there is no much larger clone; base qualities are not given. V is shortened by 1 base, J by 10 bases, and the region joining them spans 11 bases. CDR1 SGHTA and CDR2 FQGNSA were looked up in the germline V gene. The CDR3 holds 13 amino acids from the cysteine to the phenylalanine. Solely the CDR3 DNA is kept, with 39 bases framed from the first base. What the research found in general, with its limitations: After the booster, most of the clones that had expanded following primary vaccination were detected again (roughly 96% of CD4 and more than 85% of CD8), which suggests that memory was broadly maintained. Because the study included only two donors, the extent to which the findings can be generalized is limited. The secondary T-cell response was found to be weaker but faster than the primary response, with a peak reached on day 5 rather than on day 15. Computational filtering was needed because FACS-sorted repertoires could contain abundant contaminating clonotypes from the bulk population. A small share of clonotypes occurred in both CD4 and CD8 compartments, likely arising from convergent recombination.

Synthesis of TCR cDNA relied on 5'RACE template switching, a step that introduced a universal primer site along with unique molecular identifiers. cDNA synthesis was primed from both the TCR alpha and TCR beta constant segments. Library amplification involved two PCR steps, and the second step added sample barcodes and sequencing adapters. Sequencing of libraries was performed on Illumina HiSeq 2500 (2x100 bp) or NovaSeq (2x150 bp). Concerning the study's data processing: MIGEC was used to demultiplex reads and collapse the reads into UMI consensus sequences, and MiXCR was used for V(D)J alignment. Vaccine-responding clonotypes were defined with edgeR using replicate PBMC samples, requiring FDR below 0.01 and a log2 fold change above 5 up to day 15. Each bulk clonotype was labeled CD4 or CD8 based on which sequenced repertoire, CD4 or CD8, contained the clonotype at higher abundance. The raw public data were reprocessed by TCRdb itself: fastp quality trimming at Q25, MiXCR clonotype calling, in-frame beta chains only. Entries are consolidated by CDR3 protein sequence, retaining the most common genes and DNA. These V and J calls derive from TCRdb rather than the authors' analysis. Recorded for this sample are some 350,000 distinct CDR3 sequences; approximately 6% of them occurred a single time. About 15% of the sample belongs to the ten largest clones.

In light of the paper, this sample's treatment or condition label describes: live attenuated yellow fever vaccine strain. At each blood-draw timepoint, two biological replicates of bulk PBMCs were obtained. A standard Ficoll-Paque protocol was used to isolate PBMCs from peripheral blood. TriZol was used to extract RNA from bulk PBMCs, CD4 and CD8 fractions, and dextramer-positive and dextramer-negative fractions. The clonotype comes from a young man who received the YFV17D yellow fever vaccine. Sequences were derived from PBMCs, sampled 5 days after the yellow fever booster vaccination. The chain was built from TRBV7-2 and TRBJ2-1; TRBD2 might be the D gene, on 5 matching bases. The nucleotides read TGTGCCAGCAGCTTAGGGACTCTTTACGAGCAGTTCTTC. Its translation reads: CASSLGTLYEQFF.